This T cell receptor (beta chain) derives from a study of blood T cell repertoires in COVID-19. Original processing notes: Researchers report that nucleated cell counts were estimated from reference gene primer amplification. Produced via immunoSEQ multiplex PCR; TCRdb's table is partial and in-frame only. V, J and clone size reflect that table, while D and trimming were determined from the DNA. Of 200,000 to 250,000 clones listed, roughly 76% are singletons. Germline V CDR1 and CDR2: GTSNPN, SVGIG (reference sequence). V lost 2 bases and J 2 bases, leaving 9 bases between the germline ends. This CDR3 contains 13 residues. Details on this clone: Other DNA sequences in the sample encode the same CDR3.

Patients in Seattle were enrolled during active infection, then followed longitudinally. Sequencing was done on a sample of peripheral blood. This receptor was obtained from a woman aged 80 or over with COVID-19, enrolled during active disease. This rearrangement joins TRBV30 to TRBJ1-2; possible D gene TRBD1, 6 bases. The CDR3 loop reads CAWSPTGNYGYTF. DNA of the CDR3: TGTGCCTGGAGTCCTACAGGGAACTATGGCTACACCTTC. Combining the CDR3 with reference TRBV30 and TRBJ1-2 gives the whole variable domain SQTIHQWPATLVQPVGSPLSLECTVEGTSNPNLYWYRQAAGRGLQLLFYSVGIGQISSEVPQNLSASRPQDRQFILSSKKLLLSDSGFYLCAWSPTGNYGYTFGSGTRLTVV.